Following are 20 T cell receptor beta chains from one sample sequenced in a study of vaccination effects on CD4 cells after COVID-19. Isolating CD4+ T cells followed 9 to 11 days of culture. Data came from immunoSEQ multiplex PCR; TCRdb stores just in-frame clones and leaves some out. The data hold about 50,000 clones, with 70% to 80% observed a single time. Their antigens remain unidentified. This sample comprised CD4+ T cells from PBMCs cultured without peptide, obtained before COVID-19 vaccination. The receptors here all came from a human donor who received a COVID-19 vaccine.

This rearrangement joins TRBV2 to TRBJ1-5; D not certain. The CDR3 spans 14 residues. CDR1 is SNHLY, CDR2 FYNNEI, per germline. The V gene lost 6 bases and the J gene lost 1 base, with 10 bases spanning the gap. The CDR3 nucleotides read TGTGCCAGCAGCCTCTACCAGAGCAATCAGCCCCAGCATTTT. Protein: CASSLYQSNQPQHF. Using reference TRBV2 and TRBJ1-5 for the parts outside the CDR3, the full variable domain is EPEVTQTPSHQVTQMGQEVILRCVPISNHLYFYWYRQILGQKVEFLVSFYNNEISEKSEIFDDQFSVERPDGSNFTLKIRSTKLEDSAMYFCASSLYQSNQPQHFGDGTRLSIL.

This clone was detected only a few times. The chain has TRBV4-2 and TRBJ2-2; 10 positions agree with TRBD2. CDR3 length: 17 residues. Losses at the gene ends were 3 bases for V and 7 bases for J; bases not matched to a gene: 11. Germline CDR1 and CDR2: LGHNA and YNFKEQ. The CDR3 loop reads CASSHIRERGGLGELFF. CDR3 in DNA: TGTGCCAGCAGCCACATTAGGGAGCGGGGGGGCCTCGGGGAGCTGTTTTTT.

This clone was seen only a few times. For the CDR3, the DNA is TGCGCCAGCAGCTCAGAGGTAGCTGAAAAACTGTTTTTT. It encodes CASSSEVAEKLFF. The gene calls are TRBV5-1 and TRBJ1-4; no definite D call. This CDR3 contains 13 residues. Trimming took off 3 bases at V and 7 bases at J, with 10 bases between the two ends. CDR1 SGHRS and CDR2 YFSETQ come from the germline V gene.

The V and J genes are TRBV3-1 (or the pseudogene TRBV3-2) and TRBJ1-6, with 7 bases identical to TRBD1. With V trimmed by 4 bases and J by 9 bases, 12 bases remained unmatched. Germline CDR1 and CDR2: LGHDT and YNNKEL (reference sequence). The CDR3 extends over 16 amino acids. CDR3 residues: CASSPTRGVRGSPLHF. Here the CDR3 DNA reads TGTGCCAGCAGCCCCACCAGGGGGGTAAGAGGTTCACCCCTCCACTTT.

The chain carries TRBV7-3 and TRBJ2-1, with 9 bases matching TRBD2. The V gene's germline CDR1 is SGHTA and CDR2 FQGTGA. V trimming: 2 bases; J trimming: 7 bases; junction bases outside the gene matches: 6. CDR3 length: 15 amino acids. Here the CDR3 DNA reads TGTGCCAGCAGCTTAGGCGGGGGGGCGAAGAATGAGCAGTTCTTC. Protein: CASSLGGGAKNEQFF.

The CDR3 here is CASNRQGTYEQYV. In nucleotides, the CDR3 is TGTGCCAGCAACCGACAAGGCACCTACGAGCAGTACGTC. The chain recombines TRBV2 with TRBJ2-7; D is ambiguous. Germline loops: CDR1 SNHLY, CDR2 FYNNEI. V was pared by 7 bases and J by 2 bases, with 12 bases between. The CDR3 spans 13 residues.

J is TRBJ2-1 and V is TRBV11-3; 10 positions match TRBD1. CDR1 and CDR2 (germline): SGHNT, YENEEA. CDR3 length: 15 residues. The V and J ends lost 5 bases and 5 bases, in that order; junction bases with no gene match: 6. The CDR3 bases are TGTGCCAGCAGCCAAGGACAGGGGGGAGACAATGAGCAGTTCTTC. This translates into CASSQGQGGDNEQFF.

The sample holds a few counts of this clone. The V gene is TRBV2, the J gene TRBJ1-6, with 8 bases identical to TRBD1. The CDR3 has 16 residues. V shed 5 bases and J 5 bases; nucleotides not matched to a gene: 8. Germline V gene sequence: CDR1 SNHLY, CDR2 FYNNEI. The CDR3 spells CASSRTGSPNNSPLHF. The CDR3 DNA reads TGTGCCAGCAGTCGGACAGGGTCCCCTAATAATTCACCCCTCCACTTT.

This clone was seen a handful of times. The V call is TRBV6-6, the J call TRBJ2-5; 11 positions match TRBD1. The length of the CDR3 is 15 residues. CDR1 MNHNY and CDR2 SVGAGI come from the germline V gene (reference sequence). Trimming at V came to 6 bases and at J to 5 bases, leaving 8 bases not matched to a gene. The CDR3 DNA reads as TGTGCCAGCAGCAGGCAGGACAGGGGGCAGGAGACCCAGTACTTC. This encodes CASSRQDRGQETQYF.

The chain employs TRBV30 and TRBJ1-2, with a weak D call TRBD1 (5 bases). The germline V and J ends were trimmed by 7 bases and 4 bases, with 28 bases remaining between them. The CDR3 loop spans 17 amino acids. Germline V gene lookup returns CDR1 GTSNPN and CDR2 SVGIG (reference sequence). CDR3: CASPAAFRFGRVYGYTF. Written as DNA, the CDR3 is TGTGCCTCCCCAGCAGCGTTCCGGTTTGGCAGGGTCTATGGCTACACCTTC.

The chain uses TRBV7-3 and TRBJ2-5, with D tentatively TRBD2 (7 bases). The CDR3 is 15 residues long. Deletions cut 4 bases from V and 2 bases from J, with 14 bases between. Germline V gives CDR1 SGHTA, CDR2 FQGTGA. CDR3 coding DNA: TGTGCCAGCAGCTCCGGGGGGCGGGGGCAAGAGACCCAGTACTTC. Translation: CASSSGGRGQETQYF.

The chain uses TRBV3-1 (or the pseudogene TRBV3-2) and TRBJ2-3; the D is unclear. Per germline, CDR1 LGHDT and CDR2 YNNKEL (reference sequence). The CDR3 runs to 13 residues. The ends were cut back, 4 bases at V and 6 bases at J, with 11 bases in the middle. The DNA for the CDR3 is TGTGCCAGCAGCCCCAATCGTAGCGATACGCAGTATTTT. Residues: CASSPNRSDTQYF.

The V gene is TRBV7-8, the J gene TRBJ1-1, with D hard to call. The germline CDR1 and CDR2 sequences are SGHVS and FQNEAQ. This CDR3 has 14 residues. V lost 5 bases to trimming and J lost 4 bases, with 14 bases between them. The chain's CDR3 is CASSLHPARTEAFF. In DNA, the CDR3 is TGTGCCAGCAGCCTTCACCCCGCCCGCACTGAAGCTTTCTTT.

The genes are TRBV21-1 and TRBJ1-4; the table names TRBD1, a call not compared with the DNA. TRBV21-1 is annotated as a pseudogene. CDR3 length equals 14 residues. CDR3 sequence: CASISRRDSEKLFF. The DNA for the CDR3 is TGTGCCAGCATCTCCCGGAGGGACAGTGAAAAACTGTTTTTT.

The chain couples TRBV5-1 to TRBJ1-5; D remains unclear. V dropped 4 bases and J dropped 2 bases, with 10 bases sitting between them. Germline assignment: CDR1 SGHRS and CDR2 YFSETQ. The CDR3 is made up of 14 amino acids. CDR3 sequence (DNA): TGCGCCAGCAGCGAGGGCGGGGGCAATCAGCCCCAGCATTTT. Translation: CASSEGGGNQPQHF.

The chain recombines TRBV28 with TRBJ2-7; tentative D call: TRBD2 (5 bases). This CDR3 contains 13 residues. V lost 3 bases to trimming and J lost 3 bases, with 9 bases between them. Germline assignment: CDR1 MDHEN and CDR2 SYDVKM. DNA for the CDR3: TGTGCCAGCAGTTTGGGCCGGGGCTACGAGCAGTACGTC. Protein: CASSLGRGYEQYV.

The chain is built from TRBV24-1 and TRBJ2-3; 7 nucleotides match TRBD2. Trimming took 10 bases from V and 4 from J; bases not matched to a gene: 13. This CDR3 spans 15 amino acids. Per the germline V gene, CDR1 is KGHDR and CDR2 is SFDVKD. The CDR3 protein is CATSTGEGEADTQYF. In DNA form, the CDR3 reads TGTGCCACTTCAACGGGGGAGGGTGAGGCAGATACGCAGTATTTT.

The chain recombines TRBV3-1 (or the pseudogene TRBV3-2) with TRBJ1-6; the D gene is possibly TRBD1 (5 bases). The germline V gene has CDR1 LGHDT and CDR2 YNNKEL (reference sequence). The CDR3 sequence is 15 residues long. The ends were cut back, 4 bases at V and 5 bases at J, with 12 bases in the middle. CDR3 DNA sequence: TGTGCCAGCAGCCGCCTGGGACCAGATAATTCACCCCTCCACTTT. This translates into CASSRLGPDNSPLHF.

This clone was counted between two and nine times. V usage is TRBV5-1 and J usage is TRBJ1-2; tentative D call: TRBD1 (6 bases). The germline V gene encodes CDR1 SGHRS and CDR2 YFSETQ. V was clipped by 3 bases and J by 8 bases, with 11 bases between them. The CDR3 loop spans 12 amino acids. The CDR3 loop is CASSWDNGGYTF. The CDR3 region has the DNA TGCGCCAGCAGCTGGGACAACGGGGGCTACACCTTC. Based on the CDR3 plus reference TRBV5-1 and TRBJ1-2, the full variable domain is KAGVTQTPRYLIKTRGQQVTLSCSPISGHRSVSWYQQTPGQGLQFLFEYFSETQRNKGNFPGRFSGRQFSNSRSEMNVSTLELGDSALYLCASSWDNGGYTFGSGTRLTVV.

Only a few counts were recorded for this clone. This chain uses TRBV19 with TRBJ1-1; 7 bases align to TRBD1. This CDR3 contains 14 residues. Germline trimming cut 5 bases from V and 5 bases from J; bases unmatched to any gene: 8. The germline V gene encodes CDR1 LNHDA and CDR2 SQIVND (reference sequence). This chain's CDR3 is CASSVGQKVTEAFF. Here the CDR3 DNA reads TGTGCCAGTAGTGTGGGACAGAAAGTAACTGAAGCTTTCTTT.